The next 11 T cell receptor beta chains were all read from a single sample in a study of cytomegalovirus exposure and HLA in healthy donors. 13 Jbeta primers and 60 Vbeta primers were used for the PCR. Data came from immunoSEQ multiplex PCR; TCRdb stores just in-frame clones and leaves some out. The table records about 170,000 clones, 84% of them present only once. Source material: PBMCs. These receptors were collected from a girl between 10 and 17 years old in good health and CMV-seropositive.

V is TRBV10-2 and J is TRBJ2-7; 7 bases match TRBD1. The ends lost 2 bases at V and 2 bases at J; junction bases unmatched: 9. Looked up from germline, CDR1 is WSHSY and CDR2 is SAAADI. The CDR3 runs 16 residues. Written as DNA, the CDR3 is TGCGCCAGCAGTGAGGCCGAGGGGGACAGTCCCTACGAGCAGTACTTC. As protein: CASSEAEGDSPYEQYF.

The V gene is TRBV19, the J gene TRBJ2-1; 9 bases align to TRBD2. Trimming at V came to 5 bases and at J to 2 bases, leaving 4 bases not matched to a gene. This CDR3 is 15 amino acids long. Germline CDR1 reads LNHDA; CDR2 reads SQIVND (reference sequence). CDR3 in DNA: TGTGCCAGTAGTCTAGCGGGGAGACCCTACAATGAGCAGTTCTTC. Translating gives CASSLAGRPYNEQFF.

This chain connects TRBV30 to TRBJ1-4; TRBD1 might be the D (6 bases). Trimming removed 5 bases at V and 14 bases at J, with 24 bases between. Germline loops: CDR1 GTSNPN, CDR2 SVGIG (reference sequence). This CDR3 is 14 amino acids long. The CDR3 region has the DNA TGTGCCTGGGCCGGGGACAATGTTACTCCGCGGCTGTTTTTT. It encodes CAWAGDNVTPRLFF.

V gene TRBV5-6 combines with J gene TRBJ1-2; possibly TRBD1 for D (6 bases). Trimming removed 4 bases at V and 7 bases at J, with 11 bases between. CDR1 is SGHDT, CDR2 YYEEEE, per germline. The length of the CDR3 is 12 residues. For the CDR3, the DNA is TGTGCCAGCAGCATCTACAGGGTTGGCTACACCTTC. Translated: CASSIYRVGYTF.

The rearrangement links TRBV5-1 to TRBJ1-1, with D possibly matching TRBD1 (5 bases). The CDR3 contains 15 residues. From germline, CDR1 is SGHRS and CDR2 YFSETQ. Trimming cost V 2 bases and J 3 bases, with 14 bases left between them. CDR3: CASSLKAGTDTEAFF. The CDR3 region has the DNA TGCGCCAGCAGCTTAAAGGCGGGGACGGACACTGAAGCTTTCTTT.

Only one count was recorded for this clone. This sequence joins TRBV7-6 and TRBJ2-7; maybe TRBD2 (6 bases). Trimming cost V 2 bases and J 6 bases, with 14 bases left between them. The germline gives CDR1 SGHVS, CDR2 FNYEAQ. The CDR3 extends over 14 amino acids. The CDR3 DNA follows: TGTGCCAGCAGCTTATCCGGGACTTGGGGCGAGCAGTACTTC. Translation gives CASSLSGTWGEQYF.

The V gene is TRBV2, the J gene TRBJ2-7, with unresolved D. The germline CDR1 and CDR2 sequences are SNHLY and FYNNEI. Between the trimmed V and J ends, which lost 7 bases and 0 bases, there was a span of 4 bases. The CDR3 loop spans 11 amino acids. CDR3 amino acids: CASTVSYEQYF. The CDR3 coding sequence is TGTGCCAGCACGGTCTCCTACGAGCAGTACTTC.

This chain uses TRBV19 with TRBJ1-2; 9 bases fit TRBD1. Germline CDR1 reads LNHDA; CDR2 reads SQIVND (reference sequence). This CDR3 is 15 amino acids long. J lost 7 bases, V lost 5 bases, and 11 bases had no gene match. Written as DNA, the CDR3 is TGTGCCAGTAGTCCGAGGACAGGGGTAGTCTCTGGCTACACCTTC. It translates to CASSPRTGVVSGYTF. Complete variable domain (other parts from reference TRBV19 and TRBJ1-2): DGGITQSPKYLFRKEGQNVTLSCEQNLNHDAMYWYRQDPGQGLRLIYYSQIVNDFQKGDIAEGYSVSREKKESFPLTVTSAQKNPTAFYLCASSPRTGVVSGYTFGSGTRLTVV.

This chain uses TRBV9 with TRBJ1-2, with TRBD1 matching over 9 bases. V lost 4 bases to trimming and J lost 0 bases; unmatched junction nucleotides: 16. CDR1 and CDR2 from the germline V gene are SGDLS and YYNGEE. CDR3 size: 19 residues. The CDR3 region is CASSTHGGQGSPTNYGYTF. CDR3 coding DNA: TGTGCCAGCAGCACTCATGGGGGACAGGGCTCGCCTACTAACTATGGCTACACCTTC. Full variable domain (missing parts from reference TRBV9 and TRBJ1-2): DSGVTQTPKHLITATGQRVTLRCSPRSGDLSVYWYQQSLDQGLQFLIQYYNGEERAKGNILERFSAQQFPDLHSELNLSSLELGDSALYFCASSTHGGQGSPTNYGYTFGSGTRLTVV.

V usage is TRBV6-6 and J usage is TRBJ2-1; 11 nucleotides match TRBD2. Trimming took 6 bases from V and 4 from J; bases not matched to a gene: 5. This CDR3 is built from 15 residues. The germline V gene has CDR1 MNHNY and CDR2 SVGAGI (reference sequence). CDR3 in amino acids: CASRNRLAGYNEQFF. The DNA of the CDR3 is TGTGCCAGCAGAAACAGACTAGCGGGGTACAATGAGCAGTTCTTC.

V is TRBV30 and J is TRBJ1-2; D is uncertain. The CDR3 is 14 amino acids. Germline V gene sequence: CDR1 GTSNPN, CDR2 SVGIG (reference sequence). V lost 2 bases and J lost 8, with 18 bases in between. The CDR3 spells CAWSYPGSVYGYTF. The DNA for the CDR3 is TGTGCCTGGAGTTACCCGGGTTCGGTCTACGGCTACACCTTC.